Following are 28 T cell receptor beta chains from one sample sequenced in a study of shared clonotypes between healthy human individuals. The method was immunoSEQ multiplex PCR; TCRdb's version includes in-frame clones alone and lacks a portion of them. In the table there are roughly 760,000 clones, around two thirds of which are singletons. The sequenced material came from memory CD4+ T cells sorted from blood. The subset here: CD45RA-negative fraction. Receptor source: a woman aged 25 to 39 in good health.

CDR3 loop: CASETERAQDNEQFF. In nucleotides, the CDR3 is TGTGCCAGCGAGACTGAGAGGGCTCAGGACAATGAGCAGTTCTTC. J is TRBJ2-1 and V is TRBV2; a possible D gene is TRBD2 (5 bases). The CDR3 sequence is 15 residues long. Trimming left V 8 bases short and J 5 bases short, with 19 bases between. Germline loops: CDR1 SNHLY, CDR2 FYNNEI. Full variable domain (outside the CDR3, taken from reference TRBV2 and TRBJ2-1): EPEVTQTPSHQVTQMGQEVILRCVPISNHLYFYWYRQILGQKVEFLVSFYNNEISEKSEIFDDQFSVERPDGSNFTLKIRSTKLEDSAMYFCASETERAQDNEQFFGPGTRLTVL.

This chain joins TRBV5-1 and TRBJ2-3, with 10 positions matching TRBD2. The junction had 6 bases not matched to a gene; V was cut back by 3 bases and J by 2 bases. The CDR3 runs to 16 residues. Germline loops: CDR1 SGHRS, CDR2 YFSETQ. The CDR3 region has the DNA TGCGCCAGCAGCTCAGGACTAGCGGACCTCACAGATACGCAGTATTTT. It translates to CASSSGLADLTDTQYF.

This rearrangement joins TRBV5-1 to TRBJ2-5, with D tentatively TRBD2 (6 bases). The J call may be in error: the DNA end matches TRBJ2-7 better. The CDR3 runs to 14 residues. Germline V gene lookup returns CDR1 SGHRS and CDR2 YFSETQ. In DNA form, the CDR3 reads TGCGCCAGCAGCCTCCGGGACGGGGGCTACGAGCAGTACTTC. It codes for CASSLRDGGYEQYF.

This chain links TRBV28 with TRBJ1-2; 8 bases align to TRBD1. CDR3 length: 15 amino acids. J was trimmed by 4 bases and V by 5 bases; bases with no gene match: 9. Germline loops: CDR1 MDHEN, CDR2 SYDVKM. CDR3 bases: TGTGCCAGCAGTGGTACAGGGGGGGTCGGCTATGGCTACACCTTC. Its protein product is CASSGTGGVGYGYTF.

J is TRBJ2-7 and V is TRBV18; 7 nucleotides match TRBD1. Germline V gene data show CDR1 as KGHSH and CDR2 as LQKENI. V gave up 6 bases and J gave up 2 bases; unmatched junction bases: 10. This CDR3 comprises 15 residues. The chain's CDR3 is CASSLGTAGAYEQYF. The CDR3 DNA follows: TGTGCCAGCTCCTTAGGGACAGCCGGGGCCTACGAGCAGTACTTC. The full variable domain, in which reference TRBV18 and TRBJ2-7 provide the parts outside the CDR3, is NAGVMQNPRHLVRRRGQEARLRCSPMKGHSHVYWYRQLPEEGLKFMVYLQKENIIDESGMPKERFSAEFPKEGPSILRIQQVVRGDSAAYFCASSLGTAGAYEQYFGPGTRLTVT.

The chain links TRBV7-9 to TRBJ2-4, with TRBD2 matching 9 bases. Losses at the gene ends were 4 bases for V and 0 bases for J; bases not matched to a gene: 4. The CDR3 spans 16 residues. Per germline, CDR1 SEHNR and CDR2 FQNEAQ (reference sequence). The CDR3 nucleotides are TGTGCCAGCAGCTCTGGGCGGGAGGGAGCCAAAAACATTCAGTACTTC. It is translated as CASSSGREGAKNIQYF.

The CDR3 DNA is TGTGCCAGCACCCAGCGGGAGGGATTTTTGCATGAGCAGTTCTTC. Protein product: CASTQREGFLHEQFF. J is TRBJ2-1 and V is TRBV2; the match to TRBD2 covers 10 bases. This CDR3 region has 15 residues. Germline CDR1 reads SNHLY; CDR2 reads FYNNEI. V trimming: 7 bases; J trimming: 8 bases; junction bases outside the gene matches: 11.

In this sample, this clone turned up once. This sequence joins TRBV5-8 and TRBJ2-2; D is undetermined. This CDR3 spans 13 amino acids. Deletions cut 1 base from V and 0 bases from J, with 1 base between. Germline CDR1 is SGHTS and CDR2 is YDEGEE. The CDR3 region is CASSLTNTGELFF. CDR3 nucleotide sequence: TGTGCCAGCAGCTTGACGAACACCGGGGAGCTGTTTTTT.

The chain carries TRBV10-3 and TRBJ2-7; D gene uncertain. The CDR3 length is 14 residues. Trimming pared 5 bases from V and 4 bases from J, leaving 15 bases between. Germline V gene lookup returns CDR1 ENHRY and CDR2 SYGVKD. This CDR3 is CAISLQTGEYEQYF. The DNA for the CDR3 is TGTGCCATCAGTTTACAAACTGGGGAATACGAGCAGTACTTC.

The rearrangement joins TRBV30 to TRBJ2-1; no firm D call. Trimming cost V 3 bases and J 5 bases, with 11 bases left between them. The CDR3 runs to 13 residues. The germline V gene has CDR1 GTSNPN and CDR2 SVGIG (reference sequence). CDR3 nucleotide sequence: TGTGCCTGGAGCCTGGGAATGAACAATGAGCAGTTCTTC. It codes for CAWSLGMNNEQFF.

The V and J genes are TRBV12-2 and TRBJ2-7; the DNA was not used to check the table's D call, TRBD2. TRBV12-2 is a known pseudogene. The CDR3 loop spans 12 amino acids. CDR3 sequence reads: CASRPGVYEQYF. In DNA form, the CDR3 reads TGTGCAAGTCGCCCGGGGGTCTACGAGCAGTACTTC.

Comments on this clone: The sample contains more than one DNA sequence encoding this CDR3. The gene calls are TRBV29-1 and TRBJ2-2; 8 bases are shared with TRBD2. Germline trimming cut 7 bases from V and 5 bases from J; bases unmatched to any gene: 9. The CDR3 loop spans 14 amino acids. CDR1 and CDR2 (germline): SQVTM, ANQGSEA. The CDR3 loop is CSATPGLDTGELFF. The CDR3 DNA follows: TGCAGCGCCACCCCGGGACTAGATACCGGGGAGCTGTTTTTT.

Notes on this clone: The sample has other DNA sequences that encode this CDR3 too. The CDR3 region has the DNA TGTGCCAGCAGCTTAGCGCGAGGGGTAACCTACGAGCAGTACTTC. It encodes CASSLARGVTYEQYF. V usage is TRBV7-9 and J usage is TRBJ2-7; D is possibly TRBD1 or TRBD2 (5 bases each). The germline gives CDR1 SEHNR, CDR2 FQNEAQ (reference sequence). The CDR3 is 15 amino acids. V shed 0 bases and J shed 2 bases, with 11 bases lying between them. The full variable domain, completed using reference TRBV7-9 and TRBJ2-7, is DTGVSQNPRHKITKRGQNVTFRCDPISEHNRLYWYRQTLGQGPEFLTYFQNEAQLEKSRLLSDRFSAERPKGSFSTLEIQRTEQGDSAMYLCASSLARGVTYEQYFGPGTRLTVT.

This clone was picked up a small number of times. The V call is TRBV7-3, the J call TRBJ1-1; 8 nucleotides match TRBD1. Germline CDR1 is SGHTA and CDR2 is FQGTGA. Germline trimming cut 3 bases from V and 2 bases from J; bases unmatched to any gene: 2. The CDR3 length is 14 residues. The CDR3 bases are TGTGCCAGCAGCTTGGGACAGGCTAACACTGAAGCTTTCTTT. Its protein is CASSLGQANTEAFF.

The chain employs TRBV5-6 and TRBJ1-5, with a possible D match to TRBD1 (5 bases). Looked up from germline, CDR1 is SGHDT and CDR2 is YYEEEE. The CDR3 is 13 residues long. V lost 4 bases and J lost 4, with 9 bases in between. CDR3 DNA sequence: TGTGCCAGCAGCGGGGGTCAGAATCAGCCCCAGCATTTT. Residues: CASSGGQNQPQHF.

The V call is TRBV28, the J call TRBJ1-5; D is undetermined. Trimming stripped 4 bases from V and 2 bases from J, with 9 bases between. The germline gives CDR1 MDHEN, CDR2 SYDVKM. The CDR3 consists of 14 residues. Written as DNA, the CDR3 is TGTGCCAGCAGTTCCCCGAGGCGCAATCAGCCCCAGCATTTT. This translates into CASSSPRRNQPQHF.

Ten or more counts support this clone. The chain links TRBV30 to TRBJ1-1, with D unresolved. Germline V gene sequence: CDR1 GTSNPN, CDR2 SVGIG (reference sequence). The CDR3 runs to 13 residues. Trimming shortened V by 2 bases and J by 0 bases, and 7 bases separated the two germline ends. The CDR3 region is CAWSLGVNTEAFF. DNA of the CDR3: TGTGCCTGGAGTTTAGGTGTGAACACTGAAGCTTTCTTT. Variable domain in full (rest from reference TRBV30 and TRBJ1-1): SQTIHQWPATLVQPVGSPLSLECTVEGTSNPNLYWYRQAAGRGLQLLFYSVGIGQISSEVPQNLSASRPQDRQFILSSKKLLLSDSGFYLCAWSLGVNTEAFFGQGTRLTVV.

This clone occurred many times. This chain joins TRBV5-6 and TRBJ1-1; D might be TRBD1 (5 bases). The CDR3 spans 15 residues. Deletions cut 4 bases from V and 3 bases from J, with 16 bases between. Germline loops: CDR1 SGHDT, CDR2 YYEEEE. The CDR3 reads CASSLGRGWDTEAFF. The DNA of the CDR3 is TGTGCCAGCAGCCTTGGTAGGGGTTGGGACACTGAAGCTTTCTTT.

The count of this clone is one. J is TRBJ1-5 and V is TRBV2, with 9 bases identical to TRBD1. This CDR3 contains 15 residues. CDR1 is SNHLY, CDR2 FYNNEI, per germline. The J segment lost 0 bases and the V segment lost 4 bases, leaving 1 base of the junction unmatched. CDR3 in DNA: TGTGCCAGCAGTGGGACAGGGGTTAGCAATCAGCCCCAGCATTTT. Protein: CASSGTGVSNQPQHF.

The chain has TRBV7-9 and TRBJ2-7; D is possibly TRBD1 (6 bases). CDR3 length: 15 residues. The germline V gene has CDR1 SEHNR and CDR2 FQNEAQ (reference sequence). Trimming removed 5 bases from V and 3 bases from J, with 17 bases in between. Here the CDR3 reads CASSRNRDPSYEQYF. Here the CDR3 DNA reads TGTGCCAGCAGCCGAAACAGGGATCCTAGCTACGAGCAGTACTTC.

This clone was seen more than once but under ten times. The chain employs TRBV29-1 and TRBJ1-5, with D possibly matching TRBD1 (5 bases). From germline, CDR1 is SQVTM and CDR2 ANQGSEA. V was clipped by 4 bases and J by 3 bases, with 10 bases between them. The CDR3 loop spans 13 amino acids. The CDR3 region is CSVGSGYNQPQHF. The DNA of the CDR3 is TGCAGCGTTGGGTCAGGGTACAATCAGCCCCAGCATTTT.

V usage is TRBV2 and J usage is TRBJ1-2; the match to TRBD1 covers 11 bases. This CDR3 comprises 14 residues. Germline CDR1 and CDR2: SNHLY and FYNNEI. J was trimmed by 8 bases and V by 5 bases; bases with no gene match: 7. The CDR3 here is CASSWDRGRYGYTF. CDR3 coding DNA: TGTGCCAGCAGTTGGGACAGGGGGAGGTACGGCTACACCTTC.

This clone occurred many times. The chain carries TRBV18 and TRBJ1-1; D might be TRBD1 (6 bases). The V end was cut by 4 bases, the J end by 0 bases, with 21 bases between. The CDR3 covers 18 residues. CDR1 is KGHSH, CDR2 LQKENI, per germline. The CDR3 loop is CASSLRQVPNPMNTEAFF. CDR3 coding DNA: TGTGCCAGCTCACTCCGACAGGTCCCGAACCCCATGAACACTGAAGCTTTCTTT.

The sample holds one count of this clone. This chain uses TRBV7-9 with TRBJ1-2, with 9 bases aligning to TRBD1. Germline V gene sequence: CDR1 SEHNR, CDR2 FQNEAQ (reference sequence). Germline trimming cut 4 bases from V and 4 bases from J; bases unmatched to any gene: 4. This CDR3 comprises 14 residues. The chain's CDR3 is CASSSGQGSYGYTF. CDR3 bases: TGTGCCAGCAGCTCGGGACAGGGTAGCTATGGCTACACCTTC.

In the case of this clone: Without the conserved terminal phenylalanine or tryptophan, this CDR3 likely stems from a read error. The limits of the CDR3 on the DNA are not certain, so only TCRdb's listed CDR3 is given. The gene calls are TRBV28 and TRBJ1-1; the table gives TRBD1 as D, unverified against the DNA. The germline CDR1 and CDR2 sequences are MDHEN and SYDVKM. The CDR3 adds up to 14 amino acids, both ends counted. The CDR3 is CASSLNPGQEHFVD.

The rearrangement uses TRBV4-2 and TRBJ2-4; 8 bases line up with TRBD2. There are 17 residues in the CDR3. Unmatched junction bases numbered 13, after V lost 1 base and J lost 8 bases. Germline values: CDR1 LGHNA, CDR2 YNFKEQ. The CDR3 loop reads CASSQALGYSGKDIQYF. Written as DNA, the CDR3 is TGTGCCAGCAGCCAAGCTTTGGGGTATAGCGGGAAGGACATTCAGTACTTC.

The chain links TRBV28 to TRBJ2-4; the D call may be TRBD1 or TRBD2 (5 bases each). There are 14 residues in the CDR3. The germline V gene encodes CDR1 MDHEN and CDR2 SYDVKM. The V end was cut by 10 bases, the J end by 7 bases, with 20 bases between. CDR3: CATNRDPTRNIQYF. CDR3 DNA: TGTGCCACCAACCGGGACCCTACGAGGAACATTCAGTACTTC.

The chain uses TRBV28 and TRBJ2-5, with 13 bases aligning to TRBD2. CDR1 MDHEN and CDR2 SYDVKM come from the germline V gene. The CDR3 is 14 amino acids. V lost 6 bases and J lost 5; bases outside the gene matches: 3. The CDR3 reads CASRTSGRAETQYF. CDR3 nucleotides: TGTGCCAGCAGAACTAGCGGGAGGGCTGAGACCCAGTACTTC.